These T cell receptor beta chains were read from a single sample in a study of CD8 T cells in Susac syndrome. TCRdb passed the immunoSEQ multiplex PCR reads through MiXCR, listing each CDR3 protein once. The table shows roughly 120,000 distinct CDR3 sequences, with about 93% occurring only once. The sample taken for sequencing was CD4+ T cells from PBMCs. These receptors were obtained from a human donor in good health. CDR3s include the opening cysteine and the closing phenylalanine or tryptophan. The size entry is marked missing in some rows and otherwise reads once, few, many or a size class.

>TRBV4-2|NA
CASSQGDSRNQPQHF
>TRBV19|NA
CASSDFTDTQYF
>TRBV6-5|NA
CASSTTVNNEQFF
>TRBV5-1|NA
CASSQNGMSYEQYF
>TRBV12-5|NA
CASGLVGTSGHSYEQYF
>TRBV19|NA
CASSPQTSVNTGELFF
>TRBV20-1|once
CSATSQGLAGVSNIQYF
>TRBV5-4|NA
CASRNRFRTDTQYF
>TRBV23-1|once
CASSQSPGMNTEAFF
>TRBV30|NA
CAWGQGGGKNIQYF
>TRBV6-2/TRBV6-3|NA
CASSPRTGRFRADTQYF
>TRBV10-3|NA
CAIRGGRDSDEQYF
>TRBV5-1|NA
CASSLAPDDTEAFF
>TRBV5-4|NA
CASSDRKATNEKLFF
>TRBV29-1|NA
CSVGQSTNEKLFF
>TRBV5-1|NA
CASSLLGTGYNEQFF
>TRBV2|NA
CASSAVREVPYGYTF
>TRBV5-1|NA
CASSPGTVGTEAFF
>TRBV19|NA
CASSTDSINQPQHF
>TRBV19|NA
CASSPGGWSYEQYF
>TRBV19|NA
CASSMERATGELFF
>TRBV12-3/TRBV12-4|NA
CASSWDRANTGELFF
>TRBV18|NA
CASSPPGTLNEKLFF
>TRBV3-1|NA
CASSPSLNSNQPQHF
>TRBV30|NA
CAWSSGGRQQYF
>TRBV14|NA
CASSVGQIGNTIYF
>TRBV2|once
CASSRRGEGTEAFF
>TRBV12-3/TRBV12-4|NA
CASSLTRLTDTQYF
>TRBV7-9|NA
CASRLAGGPYEQFF